Listed here is a single T cell receptor beta chain. This sample stems from a study of blood T cell repertoires in COVID-19. Original handling: From reference gene primer amplification, estimates of nucleated cell counts were derived. Only in-frame clones appear in the TCRdb table, and some are missing; sequencing was by immunoSEQ multiplex PCR. V and J calls and clone size are those listed in that table; D and trimming were worked out from the DNA. This sample carries 30,000 to 40,000 clones, roughly 90% of them seen once, and the ten largest clones take 13% to 15%. CDR1 is SGHRS and CDR2 is YFSETQ in the germline V gene. V was pared by 4 bases and J by 2 bases, with 12 bases between. The CDR3 is 14 amino acids.

Source material: peripheral blood. This chain uses TRBV5-1 with TRBJ2-5, with a possible D match to TRBD1 (6 bases). The sequence was obtained from a human donor with active COVID-19. The donor label of this sample is uncertain. CDR3: CASSRDNFQETQYF. DNA of the CDR3: TGCGCCAGCAGCAGGGACAACTTTCAAGAGACCCAGTACTTC.